Listed here is a single TCR beta chain. TCRdb fed the 5' RACE reads into MiXCR, producing one record per CDR3 protein. The sample records about 85,000 distinct CDR3 sequences, approximately 21% being singletons. The sample originates from a study of spatial heterogeneity in lung cancer. Study background: The average appearance count of each unique TCR and UMI combination in raw reads was more than 9.5.

Time point defined: sample taken at primary tumor resection. Unsorted tumor, nontumor lung tissue or cryopreserved PBMC supplied the whole RNA. The cohort: 70 to 75 early-stage, untreated non-small cell lung cancer patients. This receptor was identified in a male donor with early-stage non-small cell lung cancer. This material consisted of PBMCs, taken at surgery.

CDR3 loop: CAISEQASLGTEAFF. The CDR3 DNA follows: TGTGCCATCAGTGAGCAGGCCTCACTGGGCACTGAAGCTTTCTTT. The chain joins TRBV10-3 to TRBJ1-1; D remains unclear. CDR1 ENHRY and CDR2 SYGVKD come from the germline V gene. The CDR3 spans 15 residues. The V end was cut by 2 bases, the J end by 4 bases, with 14 bases between.